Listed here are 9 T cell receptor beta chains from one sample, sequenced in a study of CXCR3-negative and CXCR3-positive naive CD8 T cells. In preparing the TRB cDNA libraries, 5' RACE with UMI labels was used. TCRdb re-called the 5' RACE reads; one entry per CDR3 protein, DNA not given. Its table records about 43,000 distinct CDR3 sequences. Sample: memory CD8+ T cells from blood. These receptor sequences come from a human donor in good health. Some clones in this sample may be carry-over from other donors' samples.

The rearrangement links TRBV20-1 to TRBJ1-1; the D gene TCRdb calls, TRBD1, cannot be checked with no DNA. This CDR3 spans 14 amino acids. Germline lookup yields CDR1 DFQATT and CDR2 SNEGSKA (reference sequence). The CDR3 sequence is CSVSAPWGSTEALF.

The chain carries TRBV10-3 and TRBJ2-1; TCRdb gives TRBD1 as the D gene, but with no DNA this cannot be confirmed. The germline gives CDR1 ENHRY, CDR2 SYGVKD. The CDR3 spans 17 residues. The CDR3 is CAISESGDTSSYNEQFF.

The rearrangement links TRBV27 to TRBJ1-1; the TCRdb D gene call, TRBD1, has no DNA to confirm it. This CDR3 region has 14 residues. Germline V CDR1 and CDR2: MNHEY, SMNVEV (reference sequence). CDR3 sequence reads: CASSLNRVDTEAFF.

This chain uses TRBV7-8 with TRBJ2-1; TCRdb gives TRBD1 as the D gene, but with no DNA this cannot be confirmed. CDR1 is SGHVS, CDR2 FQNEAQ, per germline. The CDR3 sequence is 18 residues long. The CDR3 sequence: CASSSDRQGRSIYNEQFF.

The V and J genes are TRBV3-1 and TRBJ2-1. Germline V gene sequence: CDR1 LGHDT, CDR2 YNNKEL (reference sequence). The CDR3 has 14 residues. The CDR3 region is CASSQGSEIGEQFF.

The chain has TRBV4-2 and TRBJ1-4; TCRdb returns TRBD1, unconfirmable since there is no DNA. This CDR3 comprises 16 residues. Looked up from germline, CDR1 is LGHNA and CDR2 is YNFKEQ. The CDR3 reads CASSQGDRDRNEKLFF.

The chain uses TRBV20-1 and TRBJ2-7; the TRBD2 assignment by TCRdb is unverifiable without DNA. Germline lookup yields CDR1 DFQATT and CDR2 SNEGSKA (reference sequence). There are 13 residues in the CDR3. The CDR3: CSAPAGSSYEQYF.

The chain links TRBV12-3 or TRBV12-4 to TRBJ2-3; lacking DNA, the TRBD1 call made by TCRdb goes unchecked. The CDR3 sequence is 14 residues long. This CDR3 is CASSLDRATDTQYF.

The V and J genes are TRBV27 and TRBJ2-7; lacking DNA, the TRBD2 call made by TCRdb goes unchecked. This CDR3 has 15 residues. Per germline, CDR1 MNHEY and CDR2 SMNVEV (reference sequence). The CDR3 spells CASSISTSGSVEQYF.